The T cell receptor (beta chain) described here comes from a study of T cell changes during pregnancy in multiple sclerosis. Germline CDR1 is SQVTM and CDR2 is ANQGSEA. This CDR3 is 16 amino acids long. The V and J ends lost 4 bases and 4 bases respectively, with 23 bases between them. Method: immunoSEQ multiplex PCR; TCRdb's copy keeps in-frame clones and lacks some. Of 55,000 to 75,000 clones in the sample, around 91% are singletons; the top ten hold 1% to 1.5%. The receptor was isolated from a female donor in good health, enrolled as a control in a pregnancy study. The sample here was peripheral blood, taken after pregnancy. This chain links TRBV29-1 with TRBJ2-7; possibly TRBD1 for D (5 bases). The DNA for the CDR3 is TGCAGCGTTGTATATGTAGGGGCCCTTAATTTGTACGAGCAGTACTTC. Translating it yields CSVVYVGALNLYEQYF.